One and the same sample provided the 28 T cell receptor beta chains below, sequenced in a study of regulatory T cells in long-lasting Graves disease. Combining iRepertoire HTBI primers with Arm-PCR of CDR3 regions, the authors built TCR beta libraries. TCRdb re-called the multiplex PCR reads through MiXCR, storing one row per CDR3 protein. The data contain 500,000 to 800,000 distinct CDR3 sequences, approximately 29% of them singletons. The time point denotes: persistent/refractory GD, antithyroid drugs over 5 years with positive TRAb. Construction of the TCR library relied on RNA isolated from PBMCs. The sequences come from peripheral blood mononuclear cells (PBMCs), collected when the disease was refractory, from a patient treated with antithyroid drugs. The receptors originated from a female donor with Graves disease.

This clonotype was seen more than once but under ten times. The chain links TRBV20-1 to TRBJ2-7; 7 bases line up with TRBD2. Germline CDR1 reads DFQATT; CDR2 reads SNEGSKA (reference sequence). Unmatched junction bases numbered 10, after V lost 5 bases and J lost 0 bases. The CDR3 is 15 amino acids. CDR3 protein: CSAGGGLSSSYEQYF. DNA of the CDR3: TGCAGTGCTGGGGGGGGACTGTCGAGCTCCTACGAGCAGTACTTC.

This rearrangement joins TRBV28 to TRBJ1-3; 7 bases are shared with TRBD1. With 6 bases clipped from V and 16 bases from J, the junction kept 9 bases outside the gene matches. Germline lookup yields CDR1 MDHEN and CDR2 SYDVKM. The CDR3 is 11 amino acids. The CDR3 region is CASSTPGTVYF. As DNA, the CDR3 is TGTGCCAGCAGCACTCCCGGGACAGTGTATTTT.

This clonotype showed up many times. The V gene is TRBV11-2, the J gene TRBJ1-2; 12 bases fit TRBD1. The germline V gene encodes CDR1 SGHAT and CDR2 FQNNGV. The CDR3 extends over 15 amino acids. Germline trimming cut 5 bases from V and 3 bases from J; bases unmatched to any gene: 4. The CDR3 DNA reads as TGTGCCAGCAGCCCGGGGACAGGGGGCGACTATGGCTACACCTTC. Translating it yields CASSPGTGGDYGYTF. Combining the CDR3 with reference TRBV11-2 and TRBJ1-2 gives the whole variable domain EAGVAQSPRYKIIEKRQSVAFWCNPISGHATLYWYQQILGQGPKLLIQFQNNGVVDDSQLPKDRFSAERLKGVDSTLKIQPAKLEDSAVYLCASSPGTGGDYGYTFGSGTRLTVV.

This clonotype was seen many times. This chain's CDR3 is CASRQGTARYNSPLHF. DNA of the CDR3: TGTGCCAGCAGACAAGGGACCGCGCGGTATAATTCACCCCTCCACTTT. The chain employs TRBV28 and TRBJ1-6, with a tentative D call TRBD1 (5 bases). CDR3 length equals 16 residues. V was cut by 6 bases and J by 4 bases, with 16 bases left in between. CDR1 and CDR2 (germline): MDHEN, SYDVKM.

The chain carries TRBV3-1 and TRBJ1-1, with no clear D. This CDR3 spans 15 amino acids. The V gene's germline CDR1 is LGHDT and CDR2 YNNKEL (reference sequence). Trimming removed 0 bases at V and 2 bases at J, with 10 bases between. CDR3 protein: CASSQEVVGNTEAFF. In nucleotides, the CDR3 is TGTGCCAGCAGCCAAGAGGTGGTGGGTAACACTGAAGCTTTCTTT. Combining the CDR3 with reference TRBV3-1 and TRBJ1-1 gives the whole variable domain DTAVSQTPKYLVTQMGNDKSIKCEQNLGHDTMYWYKQDSKKFLKIMFSYNNKELIINETVPNRFSPKSPDKAHLNLHINSLELGDSAVYFCASSQEVVGNTEAFFGQGTRLTVV.

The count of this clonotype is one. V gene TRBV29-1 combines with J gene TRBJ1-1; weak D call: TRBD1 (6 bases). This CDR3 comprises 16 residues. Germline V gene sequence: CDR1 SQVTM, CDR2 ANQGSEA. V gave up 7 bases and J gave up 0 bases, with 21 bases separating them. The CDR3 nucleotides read TGCAGCGCCCGAGGGGACACGAGCCCGATGAACACTGAAGCTTTCTTT. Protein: CSARGDTSPMNTEAFF.

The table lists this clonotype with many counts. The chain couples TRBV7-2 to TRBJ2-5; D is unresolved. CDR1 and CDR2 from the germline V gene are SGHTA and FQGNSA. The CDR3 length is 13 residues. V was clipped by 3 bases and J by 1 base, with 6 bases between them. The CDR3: CASSFQVQETQYF. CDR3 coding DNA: TGTGCCAGCAGCTTTCAAGTCCAAGAGACCCAGTACTTC.

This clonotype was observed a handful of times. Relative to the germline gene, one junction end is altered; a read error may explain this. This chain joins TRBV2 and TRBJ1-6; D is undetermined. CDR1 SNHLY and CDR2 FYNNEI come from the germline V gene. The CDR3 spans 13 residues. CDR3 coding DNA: TGTGCCAGCAGTGACAAGTATAATTCACCCCCCCACTTT. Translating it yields CASSDKYNSPPHF.

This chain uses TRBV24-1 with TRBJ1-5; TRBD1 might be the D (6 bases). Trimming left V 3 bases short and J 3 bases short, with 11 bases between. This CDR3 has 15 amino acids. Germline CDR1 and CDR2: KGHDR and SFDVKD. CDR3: CATSDGRDNNQPQHF. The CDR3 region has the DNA TGTGCCACCAGTGATGGCCGGGACAACAATCAGCCCCAGCATTTT.

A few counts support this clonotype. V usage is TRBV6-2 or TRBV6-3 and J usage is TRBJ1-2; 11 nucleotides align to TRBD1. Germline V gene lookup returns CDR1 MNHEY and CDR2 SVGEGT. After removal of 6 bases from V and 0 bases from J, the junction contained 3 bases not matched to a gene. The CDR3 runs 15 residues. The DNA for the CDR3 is TGTGCCAGCAGCCGGGACAGGGGGTCTAACTATGGCTACACCTTC. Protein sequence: CASSRDRGSNYGYTF.

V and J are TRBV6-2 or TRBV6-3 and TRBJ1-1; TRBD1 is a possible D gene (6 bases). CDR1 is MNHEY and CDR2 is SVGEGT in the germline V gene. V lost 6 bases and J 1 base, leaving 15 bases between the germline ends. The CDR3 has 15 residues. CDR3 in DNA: TGTGCCAGCAGGGGAGTCAGGGGAGGGAACACTGAAGCTTTCTTT. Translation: CASRGVRGGNTEAFF.

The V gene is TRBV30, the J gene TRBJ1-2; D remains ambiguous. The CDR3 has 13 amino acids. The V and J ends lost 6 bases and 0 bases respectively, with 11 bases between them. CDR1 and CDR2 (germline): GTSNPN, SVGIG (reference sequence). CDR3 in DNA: TGTGCCTGTTCCCACGTAGCTAACTATGGCTACACCTTC. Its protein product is CACSHVANYGYTF.

CDR3 coding DNA: TGTGCCAGCAGTCCCTTAGGGGATCGCAATCAGCCCCAGCATTTT. Protein product: CASSPLGDRNQPQHF. This chain uses TRBV27 with TRBJ1-5, with D tentatively TRBD1 (5 bases). The CDR3 sequence is 15 residues long. Looked up from germline, CDR1 is MNHEY and CDR2 is SMNVEV (reference sequence). Deletions cut 5 bases from V and 2 bases from J, with 13 bases between.

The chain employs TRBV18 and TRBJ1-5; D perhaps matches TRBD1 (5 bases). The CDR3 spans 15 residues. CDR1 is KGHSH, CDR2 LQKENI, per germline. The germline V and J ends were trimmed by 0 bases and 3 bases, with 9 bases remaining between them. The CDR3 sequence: CASSPPATVNQPQHF. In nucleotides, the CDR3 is TGTGCCAGCTCACCACCTGCGACAGTCAATCAGCCCCAGCATTTT.

CDR3 amino acids: CSVEGLGPPPYEQYF. The CDR3 bases are TGCAGCGTTGAAGGGTTGGGTCCGCCCCCCTACGAGCAGTACTTC. The chain is built from TRBV29-1 and TRBJ2-7; D is undetermined. V dropped 1 base and J dropped 2 bases, with 15 bases sitting between them. Germline CDR1 is SQVTM and CDR2 is ANQGSEA. CDR3 size: 15 residues.

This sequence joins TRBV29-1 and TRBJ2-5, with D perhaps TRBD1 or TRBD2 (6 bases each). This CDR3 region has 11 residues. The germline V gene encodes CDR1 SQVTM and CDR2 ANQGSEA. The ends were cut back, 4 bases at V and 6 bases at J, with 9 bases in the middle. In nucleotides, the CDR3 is TGCAGCGTTGGGGGGGCAAAGACCCAGTACTTC. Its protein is CSVGGAKTQYF.

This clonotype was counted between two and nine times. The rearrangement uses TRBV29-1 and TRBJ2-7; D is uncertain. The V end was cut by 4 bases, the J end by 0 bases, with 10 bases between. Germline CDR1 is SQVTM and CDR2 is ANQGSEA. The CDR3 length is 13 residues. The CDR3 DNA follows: TGCAGCGTTGTTGGAGCCGGCTCCTACGAGCAGTACTTC. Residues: CSVVGAGSYEQYF.

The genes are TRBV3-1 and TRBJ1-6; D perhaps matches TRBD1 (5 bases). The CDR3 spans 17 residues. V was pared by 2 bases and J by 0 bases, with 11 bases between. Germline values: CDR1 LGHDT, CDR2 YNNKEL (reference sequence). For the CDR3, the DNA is TGTGCCAGCAGCCAAACGGCAGGGAGCTCCTATAATTCACCCCTCCACTTT. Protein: CASSQTAGSSYNSPLHF.

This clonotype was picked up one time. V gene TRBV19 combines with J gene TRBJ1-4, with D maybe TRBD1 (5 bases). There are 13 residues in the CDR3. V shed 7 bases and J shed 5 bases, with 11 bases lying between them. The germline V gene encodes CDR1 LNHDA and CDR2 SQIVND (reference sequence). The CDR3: CASNTGVNEKLFF. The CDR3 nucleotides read TGTGCCAGTAACACAGGAGTGAATGAAAAACTGTTTTTT.

This CDR3 is CASTEDRRREVTLRGNQPQHF. For the CDR3, the DNA is TGTGCCAGCACCGAGGACAGGAGGCGAGAGGTGACCCTAAGGGGCAATCAGCCCCAGCATTTT. The J gene is TRBJ1-5, the V gene TRBV6-2 or TRBV6-3; 7 nucleotides agree with TRBD1. Germline V gene data show CDR1 as MNHEY and CDR2 as SVGEGT. V lost 7 bases to trimming and J lost 2 bases; unmatched junction nucleotides: 26. CDR3 length equals 21 residues.

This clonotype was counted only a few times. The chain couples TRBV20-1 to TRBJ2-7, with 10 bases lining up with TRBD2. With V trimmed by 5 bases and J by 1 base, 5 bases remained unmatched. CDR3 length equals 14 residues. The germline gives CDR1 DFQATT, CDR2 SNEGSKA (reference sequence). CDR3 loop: CSAGTSGVSYEQYF. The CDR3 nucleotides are TGCAGTGCTGGAACTAGCGGGGTTTCCTACGAGCAGTACTTC.

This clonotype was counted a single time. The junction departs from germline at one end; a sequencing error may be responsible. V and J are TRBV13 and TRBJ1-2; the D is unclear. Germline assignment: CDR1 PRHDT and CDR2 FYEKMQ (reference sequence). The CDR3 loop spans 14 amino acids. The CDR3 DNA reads TGTGCCAGCACCCCACAGCGAAGTAACCATGGCTACACCTTC. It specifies CASTPQRSNHGYTF.

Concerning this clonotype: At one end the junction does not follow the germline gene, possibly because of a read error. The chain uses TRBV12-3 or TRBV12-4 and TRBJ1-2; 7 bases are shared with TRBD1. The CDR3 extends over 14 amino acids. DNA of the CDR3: TGTACCAGCAGTTCACAGGGGACTAACTATGGCTACACCTTC. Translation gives CTSSSQGTNYGYTF.

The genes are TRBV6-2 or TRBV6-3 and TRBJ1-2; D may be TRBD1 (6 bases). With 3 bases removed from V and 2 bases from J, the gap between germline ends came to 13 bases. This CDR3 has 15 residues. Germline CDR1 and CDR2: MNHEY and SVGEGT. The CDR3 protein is CASSYRPTGNYGYTF. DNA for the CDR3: TGTGCCAGCAGTTATCGGCCGACAGGCAACTATGGCTACACCTTC.

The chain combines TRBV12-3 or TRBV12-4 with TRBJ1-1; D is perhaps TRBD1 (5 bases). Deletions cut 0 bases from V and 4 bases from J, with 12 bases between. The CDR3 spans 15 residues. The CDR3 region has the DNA TGTGCCAGCAGTTTAGCCAGGGACGGGCGCACTGAAGCTTTCTTT. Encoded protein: CASSLARDGRTEAFF.

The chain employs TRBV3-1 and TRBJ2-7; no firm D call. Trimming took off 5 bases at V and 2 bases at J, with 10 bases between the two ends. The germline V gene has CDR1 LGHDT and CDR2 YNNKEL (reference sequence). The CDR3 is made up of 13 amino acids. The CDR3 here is CASSVEATYEQYF. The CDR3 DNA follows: TGTGCCAGCAGCGTAGAGGCGACCTACGAGCAGTACTTC.

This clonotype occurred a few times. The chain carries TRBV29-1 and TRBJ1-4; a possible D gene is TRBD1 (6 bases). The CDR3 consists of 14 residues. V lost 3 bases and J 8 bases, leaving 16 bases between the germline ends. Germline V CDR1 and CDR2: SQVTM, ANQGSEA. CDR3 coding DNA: TGCAGCGTTGAGGACGGAGGGCAGGGGGAAAAACTGTTTTTT. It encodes CSVEDGGQGEKLFF.

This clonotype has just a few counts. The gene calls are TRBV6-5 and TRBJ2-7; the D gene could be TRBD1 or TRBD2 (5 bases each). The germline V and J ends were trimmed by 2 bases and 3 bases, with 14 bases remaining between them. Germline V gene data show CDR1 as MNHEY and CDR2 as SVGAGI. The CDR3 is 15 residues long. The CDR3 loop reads CASSYGAGPSYEQYF. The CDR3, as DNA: TGTGCCAGCAGTTACGGGGCGGGTCCCAGCTACGAGCAGTACTTC.